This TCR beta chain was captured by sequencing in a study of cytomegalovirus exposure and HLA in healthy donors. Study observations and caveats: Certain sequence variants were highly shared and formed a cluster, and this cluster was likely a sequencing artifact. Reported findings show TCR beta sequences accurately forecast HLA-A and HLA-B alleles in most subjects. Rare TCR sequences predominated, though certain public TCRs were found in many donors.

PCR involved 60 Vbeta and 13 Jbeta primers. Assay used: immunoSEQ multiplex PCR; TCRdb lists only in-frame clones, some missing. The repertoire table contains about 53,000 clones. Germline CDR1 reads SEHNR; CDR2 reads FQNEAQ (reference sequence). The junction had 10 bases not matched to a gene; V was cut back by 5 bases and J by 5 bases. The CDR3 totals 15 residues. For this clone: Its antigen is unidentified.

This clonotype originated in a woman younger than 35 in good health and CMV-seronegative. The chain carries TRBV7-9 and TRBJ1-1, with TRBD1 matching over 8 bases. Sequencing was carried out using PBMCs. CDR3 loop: CASSLRTGRGTEAFF. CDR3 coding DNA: TGTGCCAGCAGCCTCAGGACAGGGCGAGGAACTGAAGCTTTCTTT.